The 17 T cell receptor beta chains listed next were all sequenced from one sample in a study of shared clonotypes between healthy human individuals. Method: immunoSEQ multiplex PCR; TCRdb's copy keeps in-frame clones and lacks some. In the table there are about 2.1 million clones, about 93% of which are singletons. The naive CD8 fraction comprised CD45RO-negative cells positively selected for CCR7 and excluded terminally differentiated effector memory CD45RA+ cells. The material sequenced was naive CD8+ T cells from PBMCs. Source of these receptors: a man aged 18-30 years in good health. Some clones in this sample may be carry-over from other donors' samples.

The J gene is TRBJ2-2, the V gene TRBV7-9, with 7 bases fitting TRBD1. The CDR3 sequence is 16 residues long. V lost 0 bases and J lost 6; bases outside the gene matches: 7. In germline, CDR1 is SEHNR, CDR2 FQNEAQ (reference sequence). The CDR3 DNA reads TGTGCCAGCAGCTTAGCTGGGACAGCGTCATCCGGGGAGCTGTTTTTT. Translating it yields CASSLAGTASSGELFF.

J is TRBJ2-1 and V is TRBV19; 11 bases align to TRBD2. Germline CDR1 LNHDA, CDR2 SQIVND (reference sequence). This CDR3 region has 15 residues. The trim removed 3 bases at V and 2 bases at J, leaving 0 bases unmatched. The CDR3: CASSISGRAYNEQFF. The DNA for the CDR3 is TGTGCCAGTAGTATTAGCGGGAGGGCCTACAATGAGCAGTTCTTC.

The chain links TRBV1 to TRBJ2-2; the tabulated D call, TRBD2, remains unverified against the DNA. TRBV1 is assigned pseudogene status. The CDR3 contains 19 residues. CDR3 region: CTSSPWGLAGGPNTGELFF. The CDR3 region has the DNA TGCACCAGCAGCCCGTGGGGACTAGCGGGAGGGCCAAACACCGGGGAGCTGTTTTTT.

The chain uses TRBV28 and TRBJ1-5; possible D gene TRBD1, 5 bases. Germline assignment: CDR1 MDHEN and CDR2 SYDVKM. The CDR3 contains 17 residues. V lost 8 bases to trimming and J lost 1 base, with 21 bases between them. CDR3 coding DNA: TGTGCCAGCGGAAAAAACGCGCGACAGACCAGCAATCAGCCCCAGCATTTT. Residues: CASGKNARQTSNQPQHF.

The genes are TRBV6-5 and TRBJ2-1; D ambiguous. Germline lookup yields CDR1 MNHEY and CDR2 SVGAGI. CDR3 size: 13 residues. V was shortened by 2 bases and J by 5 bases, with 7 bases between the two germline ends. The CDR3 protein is CASSYGENNEQFF. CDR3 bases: TGTGCCAGCAGTTACGGGGAAAACAATGAGCAGTTCTTC.

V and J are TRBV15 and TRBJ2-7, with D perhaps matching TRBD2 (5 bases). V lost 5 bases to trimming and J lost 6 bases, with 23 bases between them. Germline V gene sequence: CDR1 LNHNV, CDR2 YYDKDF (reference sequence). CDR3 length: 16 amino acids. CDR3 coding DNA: TGTGCCACCAGCCCCGGAGGCCCCGCGGTGAGGAGCGAGCAGTACTTC. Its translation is CATSPGGPAVRSEQYF.

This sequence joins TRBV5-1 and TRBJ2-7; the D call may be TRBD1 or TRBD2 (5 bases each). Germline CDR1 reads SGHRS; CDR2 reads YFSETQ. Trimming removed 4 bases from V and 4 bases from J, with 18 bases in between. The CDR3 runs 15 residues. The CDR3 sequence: CASSHTGSGKYEQYF. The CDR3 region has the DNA TGCGCCAGCAGCCATACGGGGTCAGGGAAGTACGAGCAGTACTTC. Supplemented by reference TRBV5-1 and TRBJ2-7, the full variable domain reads KAGVTQTPRYLIKTRGQQVTLSCSPISGHRSVSWYQQTPGQGLQFLFEYFSETQRNKGNFPGRFSGRQFSNSRSEMNVSTLELGDSALYLCASSHTGSGKYEQYFGPGTRLTVT.

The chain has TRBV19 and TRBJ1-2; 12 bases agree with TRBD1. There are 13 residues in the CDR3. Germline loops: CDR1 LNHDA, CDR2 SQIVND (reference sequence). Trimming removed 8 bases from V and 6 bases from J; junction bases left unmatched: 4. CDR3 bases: TGTGCCAGTGGGACAGGGGGCGTAAATGGCTACACCTTC. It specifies CASGTGGVNGYTF.

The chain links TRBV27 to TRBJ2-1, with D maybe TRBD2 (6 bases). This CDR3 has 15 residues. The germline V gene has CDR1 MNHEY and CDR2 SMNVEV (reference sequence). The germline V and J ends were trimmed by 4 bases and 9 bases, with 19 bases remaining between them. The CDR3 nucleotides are TGTGCCAGCAGTTCGCGGGACTCCCCGAGCGGTGAGCAGTTCTTC. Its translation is CASSSRDSPSGEQFF.

DNA of the CDR3: TGTGCCAGTAGTTGGGTGGGGGAGTTCGAGCAGTACTTC. Protein sequence: CASSWVGEFEQYF. The V call is TRBV19, the J call TRBJ2-7; D may be TRBD1 or TRBD2 (5 bases each). CDR3 length: 13 amino acids. Trimming took off 5 bases at V and 6 bases at J, with 14 bases between the two ends. Germline assignment: CDR1 LNHDA and CDR2 SQIVND (reference sequence).

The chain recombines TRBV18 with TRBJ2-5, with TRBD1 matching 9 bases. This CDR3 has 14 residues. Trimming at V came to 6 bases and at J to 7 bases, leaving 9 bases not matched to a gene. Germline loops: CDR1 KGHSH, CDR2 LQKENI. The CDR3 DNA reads TGTGCCAGCTCCCCCCGGGACAGGGTTAGGACCCAGTACTTC. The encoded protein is CASSPRDRVRTQYF.

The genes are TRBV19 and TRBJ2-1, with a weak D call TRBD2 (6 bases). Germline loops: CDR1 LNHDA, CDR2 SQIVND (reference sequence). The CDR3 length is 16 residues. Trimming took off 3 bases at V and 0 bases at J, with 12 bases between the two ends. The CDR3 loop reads CASSIPLAVSYNEQFF. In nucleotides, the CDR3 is TGTGCCAGTAGTATCCCCTTAGCGGTCTCCTACAATGAGCAGTTCTTC.

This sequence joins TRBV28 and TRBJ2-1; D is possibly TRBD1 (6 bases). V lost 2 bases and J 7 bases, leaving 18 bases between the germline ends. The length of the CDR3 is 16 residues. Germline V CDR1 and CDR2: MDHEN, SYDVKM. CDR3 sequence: CASSLVTGSLGNEQFF. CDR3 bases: TGTGCCAGCAGTTTAGTTACAGGGTCCCTTGGAAATGAGCAGTTCTTC.

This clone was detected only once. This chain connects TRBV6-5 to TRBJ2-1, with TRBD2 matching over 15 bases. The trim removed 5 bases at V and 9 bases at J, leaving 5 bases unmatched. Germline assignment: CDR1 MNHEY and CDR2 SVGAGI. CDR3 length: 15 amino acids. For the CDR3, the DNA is TGTGCCAGCAGTACCCCGGGACTAGCGGGAGGTGAGCAGTTCTTC. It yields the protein CASSTPGLAGGEQFF.

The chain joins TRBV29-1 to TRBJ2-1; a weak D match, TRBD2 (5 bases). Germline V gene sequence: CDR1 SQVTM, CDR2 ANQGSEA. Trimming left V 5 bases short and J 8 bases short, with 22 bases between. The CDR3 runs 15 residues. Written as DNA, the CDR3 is TGCAGCGTTCTAAAGCAAGGAGCGGTGGACTATGAGCAGTTCTTC. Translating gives CSVLKQGAVDYEQFF.

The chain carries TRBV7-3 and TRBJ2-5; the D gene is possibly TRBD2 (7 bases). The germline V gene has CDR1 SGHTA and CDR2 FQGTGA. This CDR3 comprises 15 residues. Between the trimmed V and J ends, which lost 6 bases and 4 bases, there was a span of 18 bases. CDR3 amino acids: CASSQRGGRSETQYF. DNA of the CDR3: TGTGCCAGCAGTCAAAGGGGGGGCCGGTCAGAGACCCAGTACTTC. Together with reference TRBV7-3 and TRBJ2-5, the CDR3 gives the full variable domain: GAGVSQTPSNKVTEKGKYVELRCDPISGHTALYWYRQSLGQGPEFLIYFQGTGAADDSGLPNDRFFAVRPEGSVSTLKIQRTERGDSAVYLCASSQRGGRSETQYFGPGTRLLVL.

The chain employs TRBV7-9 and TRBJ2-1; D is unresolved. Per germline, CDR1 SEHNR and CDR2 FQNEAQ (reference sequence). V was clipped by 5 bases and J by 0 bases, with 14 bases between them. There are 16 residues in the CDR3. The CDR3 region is CASSLFSIGSYNEQFF. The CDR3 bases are TGTGCCAGCAGCCTGTTCTCCATCGGCTCCTACAATGAGCAGTTCTTC.